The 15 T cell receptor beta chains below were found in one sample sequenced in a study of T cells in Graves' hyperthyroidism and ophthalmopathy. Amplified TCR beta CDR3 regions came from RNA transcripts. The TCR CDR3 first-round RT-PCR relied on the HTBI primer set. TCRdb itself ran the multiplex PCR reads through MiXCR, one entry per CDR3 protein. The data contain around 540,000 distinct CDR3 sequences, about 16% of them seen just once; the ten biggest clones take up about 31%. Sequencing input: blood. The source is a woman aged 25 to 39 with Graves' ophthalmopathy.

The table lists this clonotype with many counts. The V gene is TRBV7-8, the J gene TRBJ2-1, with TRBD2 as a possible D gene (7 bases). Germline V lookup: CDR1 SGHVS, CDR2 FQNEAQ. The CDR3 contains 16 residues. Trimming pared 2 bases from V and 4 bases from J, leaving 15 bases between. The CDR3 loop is CASSLTQGGGYNEQFF. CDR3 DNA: TGTGCCAGCAGCTTAACCCAGGGAGGGGGGTACAATGAGCAGTTCTTC.

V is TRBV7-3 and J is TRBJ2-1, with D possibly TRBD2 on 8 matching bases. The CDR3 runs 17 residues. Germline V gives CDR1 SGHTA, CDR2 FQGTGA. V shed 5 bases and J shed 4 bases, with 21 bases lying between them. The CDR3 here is CASSPRGTAGEYNEQFF. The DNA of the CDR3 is TGTGCCAGCAGCCCCAGGGGGACAGCGGGAGAGTACAATGAGCAGTTCTTC.

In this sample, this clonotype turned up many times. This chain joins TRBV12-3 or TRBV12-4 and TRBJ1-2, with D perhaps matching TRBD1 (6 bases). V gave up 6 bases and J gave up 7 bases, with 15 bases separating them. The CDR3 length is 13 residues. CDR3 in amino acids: CASSLQGLGGYTF. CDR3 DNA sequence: TGTGCCAGCAGCCTACAGGGATTAGGTGGCTACACCTTC.

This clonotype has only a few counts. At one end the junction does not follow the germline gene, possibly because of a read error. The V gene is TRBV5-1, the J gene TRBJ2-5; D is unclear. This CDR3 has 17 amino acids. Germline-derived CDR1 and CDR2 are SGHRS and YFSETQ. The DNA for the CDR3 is TGCGCCAGCAGCTTGAACCCGCCGAGACGGCCCCAAGGGACCCAGTACTTC. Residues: CASSLNPPRRPQGTQYF.

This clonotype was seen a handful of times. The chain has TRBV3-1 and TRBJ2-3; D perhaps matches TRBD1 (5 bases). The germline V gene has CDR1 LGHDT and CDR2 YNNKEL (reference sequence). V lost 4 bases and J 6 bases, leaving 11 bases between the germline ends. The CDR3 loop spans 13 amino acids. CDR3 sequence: CASSRKGVDTQYF. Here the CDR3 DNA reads TGTGCCAGCAGCCGGAAAGGGGTGGATACGCAGTATTTT.

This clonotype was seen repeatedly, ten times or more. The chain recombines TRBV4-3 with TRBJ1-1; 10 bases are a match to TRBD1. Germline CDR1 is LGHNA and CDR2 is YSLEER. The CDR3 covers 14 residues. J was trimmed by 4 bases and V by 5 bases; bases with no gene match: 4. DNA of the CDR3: TGCGCCAGCAGCTCCGGACAGGGGGTCACTGAAGCTTTCTTT. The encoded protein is CASSSGQGVTEAFF.

CDR3 protein: CASSQGRGNKQYF. The CDR3 DNA sequence: TGTGCCAGCAGCCAAGGTCGTGGGAACAAGCAGTACTTC. The V gene is TRBV14, the J gene TRBJ2-7; D remains unclear. The CDR3 runs to 13 residues. Per the germline V gene, CDR1 is SGHDN and CDR2 is FVKESK. Trimming pared 1 base from V and 8 bases from J, leaving 12 bases between.

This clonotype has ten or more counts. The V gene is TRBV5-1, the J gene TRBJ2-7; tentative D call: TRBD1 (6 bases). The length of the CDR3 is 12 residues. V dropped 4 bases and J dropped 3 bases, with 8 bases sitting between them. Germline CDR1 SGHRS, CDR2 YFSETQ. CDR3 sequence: CASSVGGYEQYF. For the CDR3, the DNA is TGCGCCAGCAGCGTAGGGGGCTACGAGCAGTACTTC.

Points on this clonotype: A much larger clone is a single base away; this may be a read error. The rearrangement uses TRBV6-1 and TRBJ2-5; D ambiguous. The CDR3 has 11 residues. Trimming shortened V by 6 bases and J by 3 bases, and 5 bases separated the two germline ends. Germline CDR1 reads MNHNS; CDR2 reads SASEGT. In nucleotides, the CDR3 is TGTGCCAGCAGACAAGAAGAGACCCAGTACTTC. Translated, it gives CASRQEETQYF.

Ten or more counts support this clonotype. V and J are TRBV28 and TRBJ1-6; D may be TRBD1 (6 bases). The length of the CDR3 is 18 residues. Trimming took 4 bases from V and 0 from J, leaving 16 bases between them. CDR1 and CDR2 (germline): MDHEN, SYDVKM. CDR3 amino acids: CASSSAGASSSYNSPLHF. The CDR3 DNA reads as TGTGCCAGCAGTTCGGCAGGGGCCTCCAGCTCCTATAATTCACCCCTCCACTTT.

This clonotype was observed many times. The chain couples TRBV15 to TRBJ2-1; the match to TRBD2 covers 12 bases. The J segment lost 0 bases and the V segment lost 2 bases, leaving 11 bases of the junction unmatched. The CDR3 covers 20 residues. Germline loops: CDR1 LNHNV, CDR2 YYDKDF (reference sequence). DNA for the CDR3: TGTGCCACCAGCAGACAGCCGACTAGCGGGAGATATTCCTCCTACAATGAGCAGTTCTTC. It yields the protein CATSRQPTSGRYSSYNEQFF. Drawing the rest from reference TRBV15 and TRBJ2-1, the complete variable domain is DAMVIQNPRYQVTQFGKPVTLSCSQTLNHNVMYWYQQKSSQAPKLLFHYYDKDFNNEADTPDNFQSRRPNTSFCFLDIRSPGLGDTAMYLCATSRQPTSGRYSSYNEQFFGPGTRLTVL.

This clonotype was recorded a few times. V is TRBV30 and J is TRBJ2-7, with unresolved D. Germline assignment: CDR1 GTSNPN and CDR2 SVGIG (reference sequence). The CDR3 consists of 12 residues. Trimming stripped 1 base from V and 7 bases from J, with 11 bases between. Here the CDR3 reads CAWSGVTREQYF. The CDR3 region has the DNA TGTGCCTGGAGTGGGGTCACGCGGGAGCAGTACTTC. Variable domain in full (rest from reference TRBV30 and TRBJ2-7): SQTIHQWPATLVQPVGSPLSLECTVEGTSNPNLYWYRQAAGRGLQLLFYSVGIGQISSEVPQNLSASRPQDRQFILSSKKLLLSDSGFYLCAWSGVTREQYFGPGTRLTVT.

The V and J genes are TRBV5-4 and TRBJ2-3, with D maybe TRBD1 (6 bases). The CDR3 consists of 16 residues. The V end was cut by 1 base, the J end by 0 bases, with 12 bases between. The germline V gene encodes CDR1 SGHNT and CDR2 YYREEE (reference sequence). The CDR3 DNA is TGTGCCAGCAGCTTGCGGACAGCCTCTAGCACAGATACGCAGTATTTT. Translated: CASSLRTASSTDTQYF.

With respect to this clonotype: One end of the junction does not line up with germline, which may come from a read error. The CDR3 loop is CASSALAGGRATGELFF. For the CDR3, the DNA is TGTGCCAGCAGCGCCCTAGCGGGAGGGCGAGCCACCGGGGAGCTGTTTTTT. This chain joins TRBV5-1 and TRBJ2-2; 12 bases are a match to TRBD2. Per the germline V gene, CDR1 is SGHRS and CDR2 is YFSETQ. The CDR3 totals 17 residues. The full variable domain, its missing parts supplied by reference TRBV5-1 and TRBJ2-2, is KAGVTQTPRYLIKTRGQQVTLSCSPISGHRSVSWYQQTPGQGLQFLFEYFSETQRNKGNFPGRFSGRQFSNSRSEMNVSTLELGDSALYLCASSALAGGRATGELFFGEGSRLTVL.

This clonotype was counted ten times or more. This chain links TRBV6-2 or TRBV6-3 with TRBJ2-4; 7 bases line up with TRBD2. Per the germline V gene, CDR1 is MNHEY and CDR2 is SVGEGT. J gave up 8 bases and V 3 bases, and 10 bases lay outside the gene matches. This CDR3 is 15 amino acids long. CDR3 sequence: CASSYVRQGGYIQYF. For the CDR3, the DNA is TGTGCCAGCAGTTATGTGCGTCAGGGAGGGTACATTCAGTACTTC.